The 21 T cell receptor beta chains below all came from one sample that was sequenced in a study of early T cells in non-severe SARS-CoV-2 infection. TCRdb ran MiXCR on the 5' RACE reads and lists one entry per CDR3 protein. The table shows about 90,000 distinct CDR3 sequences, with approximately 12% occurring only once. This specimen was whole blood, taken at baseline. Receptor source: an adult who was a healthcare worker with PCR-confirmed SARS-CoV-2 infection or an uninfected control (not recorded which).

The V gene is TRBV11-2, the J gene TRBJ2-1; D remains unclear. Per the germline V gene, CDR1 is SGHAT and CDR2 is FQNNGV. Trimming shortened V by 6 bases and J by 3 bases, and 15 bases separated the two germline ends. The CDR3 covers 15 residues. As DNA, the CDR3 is TGTGCCAGCAGTCACCAAAACCCGAGCTACAATGAGCAGTTCTTC. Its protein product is CASSHQNPSYNEQFF.

The CDR3 DNA follows: TGCGCCTCCAACCCAGGGGGTCGGACAGATACGCAGTATTTT. This codes for CASNPGGRTDTQYF. The chain joins TRBV5-1 to TRBJ2-3; TRBD1 matches at 7 bases. Germline V gene lookup returns CDR1 SGHRS and CDR2 YFSETQ. The length of the CDR3 is 14 residues. The junction had 11 bases not matched to a gene; V was cut back by 10 bases and J by 3 bases.

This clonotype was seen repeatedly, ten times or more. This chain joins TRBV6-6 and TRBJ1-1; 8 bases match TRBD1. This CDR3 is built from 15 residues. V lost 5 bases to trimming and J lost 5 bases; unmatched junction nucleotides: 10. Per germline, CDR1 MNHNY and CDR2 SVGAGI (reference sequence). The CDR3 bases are TGTGCCAGCAGTGATACAGGGGGTAAGGGTACTGAAGCTTTCTTT. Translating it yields CASSDTGGKGTEAFF.

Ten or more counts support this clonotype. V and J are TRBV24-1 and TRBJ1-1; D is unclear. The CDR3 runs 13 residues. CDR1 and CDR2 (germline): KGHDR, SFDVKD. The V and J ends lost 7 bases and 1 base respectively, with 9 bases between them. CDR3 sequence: CATRHQSNTEAFF. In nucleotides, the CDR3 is TGTGCCACCAGGCACCAATCGAACACTGAAGCTTTCTTT.

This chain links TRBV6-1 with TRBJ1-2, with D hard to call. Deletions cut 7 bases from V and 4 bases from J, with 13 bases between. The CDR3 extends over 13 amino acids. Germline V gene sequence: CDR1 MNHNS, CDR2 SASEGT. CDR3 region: CASTKEYLYGYTF. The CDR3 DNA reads TGTGCCAGCACGAAGGAGTACCTCTATGGCTACACCTTC.

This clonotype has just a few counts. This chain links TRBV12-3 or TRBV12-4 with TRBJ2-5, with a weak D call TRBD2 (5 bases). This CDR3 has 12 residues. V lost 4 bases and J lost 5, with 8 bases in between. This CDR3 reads CASSWRGETQYF. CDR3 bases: TGTGCCAGCAGTTGGAGAGGGGAGACCCAGTACTTC.

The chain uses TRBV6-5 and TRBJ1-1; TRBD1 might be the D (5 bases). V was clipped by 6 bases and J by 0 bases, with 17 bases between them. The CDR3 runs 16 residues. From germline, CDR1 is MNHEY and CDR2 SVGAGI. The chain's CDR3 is CASSWDASQMNTEAFF. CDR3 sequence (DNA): TGTGCCAGCAGCTGGGACGCTAGCCAAATGAACACTGAAGCTTTCTTT.

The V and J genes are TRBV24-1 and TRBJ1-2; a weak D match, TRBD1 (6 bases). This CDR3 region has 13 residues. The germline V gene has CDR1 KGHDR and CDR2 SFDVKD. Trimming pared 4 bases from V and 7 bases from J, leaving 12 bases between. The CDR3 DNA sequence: TGTGCCACCAGTGACCCAGGGGCCGCTGGCTACACCTTC. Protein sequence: CATSDPGAAGYTF.

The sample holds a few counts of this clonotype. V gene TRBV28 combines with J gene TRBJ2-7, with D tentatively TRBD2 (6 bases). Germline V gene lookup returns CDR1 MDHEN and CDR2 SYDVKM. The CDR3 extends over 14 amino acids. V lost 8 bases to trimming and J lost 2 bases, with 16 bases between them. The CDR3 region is CASQDSGTAYEQYF. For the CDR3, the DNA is TGTGCCAGCCAAGATTCCGGGACTGCCTACGAGCAGTACTTC.

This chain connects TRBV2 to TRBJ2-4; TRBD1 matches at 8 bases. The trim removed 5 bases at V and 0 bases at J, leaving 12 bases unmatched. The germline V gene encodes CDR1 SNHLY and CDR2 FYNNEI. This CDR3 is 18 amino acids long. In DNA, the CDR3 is TGTGCCAGCAGTCTTCAACAGGGGGTTCCCCTAGCCAAAAACATTCAGTACTTC. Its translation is CASSLQQGVPLAKNIQYF.

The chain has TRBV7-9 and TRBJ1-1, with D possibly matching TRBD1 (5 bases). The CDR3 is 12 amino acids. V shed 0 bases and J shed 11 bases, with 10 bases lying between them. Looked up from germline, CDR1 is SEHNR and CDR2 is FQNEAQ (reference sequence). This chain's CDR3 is CASSLAGDGAFF. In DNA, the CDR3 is TGTGCCAGCAGCTTAGCGGGGGACGGGGCTTTCTTT.

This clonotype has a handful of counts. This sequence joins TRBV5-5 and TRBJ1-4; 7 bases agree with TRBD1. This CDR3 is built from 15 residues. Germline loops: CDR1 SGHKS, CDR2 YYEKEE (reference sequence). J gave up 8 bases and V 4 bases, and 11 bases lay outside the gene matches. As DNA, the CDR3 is TGTGCCAGCAGCAAAGACAGGGCCCGCGGGGAAAAACTGTTTTTT. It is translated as CASSKDRARGEKLFF.

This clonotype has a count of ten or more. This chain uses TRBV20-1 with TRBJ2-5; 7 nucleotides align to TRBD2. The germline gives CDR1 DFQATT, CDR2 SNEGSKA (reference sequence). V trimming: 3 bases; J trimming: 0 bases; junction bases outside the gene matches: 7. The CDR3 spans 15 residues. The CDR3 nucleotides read TGCAGTGCTAGTGGACTAGTATTATACCAAGAGACCCAGTACTTC. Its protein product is CSASGLVLYQETQYF.

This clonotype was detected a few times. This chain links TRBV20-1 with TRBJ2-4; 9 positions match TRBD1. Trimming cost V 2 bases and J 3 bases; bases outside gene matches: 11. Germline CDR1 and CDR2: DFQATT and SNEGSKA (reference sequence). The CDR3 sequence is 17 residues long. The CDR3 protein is CSARPHGDRVDKNIQYF. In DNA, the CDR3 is TGCAGTGCTAGACCACACGGGGACAGGGTAGACAAAAACATTCAGTACTTC.

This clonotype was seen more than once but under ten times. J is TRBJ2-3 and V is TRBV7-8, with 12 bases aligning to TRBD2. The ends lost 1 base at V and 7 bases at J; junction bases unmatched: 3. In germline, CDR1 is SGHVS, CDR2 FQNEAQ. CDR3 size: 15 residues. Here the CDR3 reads CASSLGLAGVYTQYF. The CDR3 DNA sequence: TGTGCCAGCAGCTTAGGACTAGCGGGGGTGTATACGCAGTATTTT.

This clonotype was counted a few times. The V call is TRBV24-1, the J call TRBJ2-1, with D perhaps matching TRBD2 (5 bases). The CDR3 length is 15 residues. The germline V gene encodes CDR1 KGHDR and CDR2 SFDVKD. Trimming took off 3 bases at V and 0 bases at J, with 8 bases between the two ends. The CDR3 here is CATSDPLVSYNEQFF. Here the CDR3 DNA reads TGTGCCACCAGTGATCCACTAGTCTCCTACAATGAGCAGTTCTTC.

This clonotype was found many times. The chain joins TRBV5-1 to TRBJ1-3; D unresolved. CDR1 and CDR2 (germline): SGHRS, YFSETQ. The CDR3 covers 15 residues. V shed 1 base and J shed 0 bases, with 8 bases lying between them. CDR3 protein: CASSLWAFSGNTIYF. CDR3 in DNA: TGCGCCAGCAGCTTGTGGGCCTTCTCTGGAAACACCATATATTTT.

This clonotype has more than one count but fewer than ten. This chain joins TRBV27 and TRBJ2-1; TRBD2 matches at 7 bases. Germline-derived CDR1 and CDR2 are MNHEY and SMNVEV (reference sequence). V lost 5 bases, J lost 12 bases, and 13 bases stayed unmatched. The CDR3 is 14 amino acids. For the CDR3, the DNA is TGTGCCAGCAGTGGCCGCGGGAGTACAATGAGGCAGTTCTTC. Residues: CASSGRGSTMRQFF.

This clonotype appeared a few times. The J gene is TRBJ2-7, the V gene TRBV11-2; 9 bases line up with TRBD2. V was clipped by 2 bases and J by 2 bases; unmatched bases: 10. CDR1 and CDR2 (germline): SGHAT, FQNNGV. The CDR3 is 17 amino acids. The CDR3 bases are TGTGCCAGCAGCTTACTACCACTAGCGGGCCCAGCCTACGAGCAGTACTTC. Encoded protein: CASSLLPLAGPAYEQYF.

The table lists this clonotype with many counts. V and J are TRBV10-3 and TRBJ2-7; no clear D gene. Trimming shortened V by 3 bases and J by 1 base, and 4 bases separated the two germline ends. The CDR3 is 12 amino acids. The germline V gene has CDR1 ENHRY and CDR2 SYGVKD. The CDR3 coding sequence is TGTGCCATCAGTGATCGGTCCTACGAGCAGTACTTC. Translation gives CAISDRSYEQYF.

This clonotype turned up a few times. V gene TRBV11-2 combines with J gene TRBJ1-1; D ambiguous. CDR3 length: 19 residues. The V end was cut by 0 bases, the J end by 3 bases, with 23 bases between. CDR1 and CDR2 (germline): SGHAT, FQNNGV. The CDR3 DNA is TGTGCCAGCAGCTTAGAGACGGTCTTTGGGGTGAGGAAGGACACTGAAGCTTTCTTT. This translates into CASSLETVFGVRKDTEAFF.